Each of the 12 T cell receptor beta chains below was sequenced from the same sample in a study of blood T cell repertoires in COVID-19. TCRdb's table, derived via immunoSEQ multiplex PCR, lists solely in-frame clones and lacks some. Of 350,000 to 450,000 clones listed, around 87% are singletons. Sequencing was performed on peripheral blood. Receptors were obtained from a woman aged 55-70 years with COVID-19, enrolled during active disease.

The chain has TRBV25-1 and TRBJ1-2; 7 bases line up with TRBD1. In germline, CDR1 is MGHDK, CDR2 SYGVNS. This CDR3 has 14 amino acids. V lost 2 bases, J lost 7 bases, and 7 bases stayed unmatched. CDR3 amino acids: CASSENQGVSGYTF. The CDR3 DNA sequence: TGTGCCAGCAGTGAAAACCAGGGGGTCAGTGGCTACACCTTC.

CDR3 DNA sequence: TGTGCCAGTAGTATGGGGGACAACTCCTACGAGCAGTACTTC. Translating gives CASSMGDNSYEQYF. V gene TRBV19 combines with J gene TRBJ2-7; D possibly corresponds to TRBD1 (6 bases). The CDR3 totals 14 residues. V lost 3 bases and J lost 0, with 9 bases in between. In germline, CDR1 is LNHDA, CDR2 SQIVND (reference sequence).

This clone was seen just once. This chain joins TRBV28 and TRBJ2-2; D is possibly TRBD1 (5 bases). Trimming shortened V by 5 bases and J by 1 base, and 17 bases separated the two germline ends. Germline V CDR1 and CDR2: MDHEN, SYDVKM. The CDR3 sequence is 17 residues long. The CDR3: CASSVSRGRVNTGELFF. In DNA, the CDR3 is TGTGCCAGCAGTGTTTCAAGAGGCAGGGTGAACACCGGGGAGCTGTTTTTT.

The chain carries TRBV5-5 and TRBJ2-5; weak D call: TRBD2 (6 bases). Germline lookup yields CDR1 SGHKS and CDR2 YYEKEE (reference sequence). Trimming pared 3 bases from V and 5 bases from J, leaving 20 bases between. This CDR3 is 16 amino acids long. The CDR3 loop reads CASSSGVRGAGETQYF. In DNA, the CDR3 is TGTGCCAGCAGCTCTGGCGTTCGGGGCGCGGGGGAGACCCAGTACTTC.

This clone was detected once. This chain uses TRBV7-3 with TRBJ2-3; D perhaps matches TRBD2 (5 bases). Germline V CDR1 and CDR2: SGHTA, FQGTGA. The CDR3 length is 15 residues. V lost 5 bases and J lost 8, with 20 bases in between. The CDR3 protein is CASSPTPRSGGTQYF. In DNA form, the CDR3 reads TGTGCCAGCAGCCCCACCCCGCGATCTGGAGGTACGCAGTATTTT.

The genes are TRBV6-5 and TRBJ2-5, with D unresolved. Germline values: CDR1 MNHEY, CDR2 SVGAGI. Trimming stripped 2 bases from V and 3 bases from J, with 7 bases between. CDR3 length: 13 amino acids. The DNA of the CDR3 is TGTGCCAGCAGTTACGCTTCTAAAGAGACCCAGTACTTC. Its protein product is CASSYASKETQYF.

This rearrangement joins TRBV7-2 to TRBJ2-7; tentative D call: TRBD1 (5 bases). Germline CDR1 and CDR2: SGHTA and FQGNSA. CDR3 length: 16 residues. V was clipped by 2 bases and J by 0 bases, with 14 bases between them. CDR3 in amino acids: CASSLRTGPPSYEQYF. The CDR3 coding sequence is TGTGCCAGCAGCTTAAGAACAGGCCCCCCCTCCTACGAGCAGTACTTC.

This clone was recorded only once. The chain recombines TRBV3-1 (or the pseudogene TRBV3-2) with TRBJ1-5, with TRBD1 identical over 8 bases. Germline V gene lookup returns CDR1 LGHDT and CDR2 YNNKEL (reference sequence). The CDR3 sequence is 13 residues long. Trimming took 8 bases from V and 2 from J; bases not matched to a gene: 2. CDR3 amino acids: CASGGQGNQPQHF. CDR3 bases: TGTGCCAGCGGGGGACAGGGCAATCAGCCCCAGCATTTT.

This clone was found once. The chain links TRBV10-3 to TRBJ2-7; 10 nucleotides line up with TRBD1. V shed 2 bases, J shed 0 bases, and the junction held 4 bases outside the gene matches. The CDR3 length is 16 residues. Germline assignment: CDR1 ENHRY and CDR2 SYGVKD. The CDR3 coding sequence is TGTGCCATCAGTGAGGCGGGACAGGGGTACTCCTACGAGCAGTACTTC. Translated, it gives CAISEAGQGYSYEQYF.

The chain joins TRBV27 to TRBJ1-2, with 10 bases fitting TRBD1. The CDR3 is 15 amino acids. The J segment lost 3 bases and the V segment lost 6 bases, leaving 7 bases of the junction unmatched. CDR1 is MNHEY, CDR2 SMNVEV, per germline (reference sequence). The CDR3 DNA reads as TGTGCCAGCAGCGCCCCGGGACAGGGGCACTATGGCTACACCTTC. Residues: CASSAPGQGHYGYTF.

This chain uses TRBV14 with TRBJ1-1, with a tentative D call TRBD1 (5 bases). V lost 4 bases to trimming and J lost 4 bases, with 19 bases between them. The CDR3 has 16 residues. Germline V CDR1 and CDR2: SGHDN, FVKESK. CDR3 coding DNA: TGTGCCAGCAGCCCCCCATGGAGGGGAGGGACCACTGAAGCTTTCTTT. Its protein product is CASSPPWRGGTTEAFF.

There are a few counts of this clone. The chain combines TRBV12-5 with TRBJ1-5, with TRBD1 matching 8 bases. V was clipped by 6 bases and J by 6 bases; unmatched bases: 10. The CDR3 loop spans 15 amino acids. Germline V gene data show CDR1 as LGHNT and CDR2 as FRNRAP. The CDR3 bases are TGTGCTAGTGGCCCCGGACAGGGATTAGGTCAGCCCCAGCATTTT. Protein sequence: CASGPGQGLGQPQHF.